This TCR beta chain was identified in a study of regulatory T cells in long-lasting Graves disease. Study as a whole: Over-5-year antithyroid drug use with positive TSH receptor antibodies defined persistent Graves' disease in the study. Study-level points and caveats: Samples came from peripheral blood alone, without thyroid tissue.

Library construction for TCR beta used iRepertoire HTBI primers and Arm-PCR of CDR3 regions. Original processing notes: Samples collectively showed 60 to 75 TRBV and fewer than 15 TRBJ segments. TCRdb recomputed calls from the multiplex PCR reads with MiXCR, one row per CDR3 protein. These V and J calls derive from TCRdb rather than the authors' analysis. The sample holds about 470,000 distinct CDR3 sequences, less than 25% seen once. This clonotype has a handful of counts. Its antigen is unidentified. There are 15 residues in the CDR3. Germline V CDR1 and CDR2: MNHNS, SASEGT. V was pared by 2 bases and J by 0 bases, with 10 bases between. Time point indicated: persistent/refractory GD, antithyroid drugs over 5 years with positive TRAb. PBMCs were the source of the RNA used for TCR sequencing. Graves' disease diagnoses followed American Thyroid Association guidelines.

This sequence joins TRBV6-1 and TRBJ1-2, with no clear D. The sequencing used peripheral blood mononuclear cells (PBMCs), collected when the disease was refractory, from a patient treated with antithyroid drugs. This sequence was found in a female donor with Graves disease. CDR3 in DNA: TGTGCCAGCAGTGAAACCGACGGGACTAACTATGGCTACACCTTC. Amino acids: CASSETDGTNYGYTF.